A selection of T cell receptor beta chains follows, all from one sample in a study of blood T cell repertoires in COVID-19. TCRdb's table, derived via immunoSEQ multiplex PCR, lists solely in-frame clones and lacks some. Of a few hundred thousand clones in the sample, 70% to 90% are singletons; the top ten hold approximately 3.3%. The sequencing sample was made of peripheral blood. The receptors were sampled from a woman aged 40 to 49 with acute or convalescent COVID-19. CDR3s include the opening cysteine and the closing phenylalanine or tryptophan.

V	J	CDR3
TRBV7-2	TRBJ1-1	CASSLRGQNTEAFF
TRBV7-8	TRBJ1-4	CASSYTGTAHEKLFF
TRBV11-2	TRBJ1-6	CASSLLGRGRYNSPLHF
TRBV6-5	TRBJ2-3	CASRVEANTQYF
TRBV4-1	TRBJ1-1	CASSSPRDRGPAAFF
TRBV27	TRBJ2-3	CASSLFSGGADTQYF
TRBV18	TRBJ1-1	CASSPPGDTEAFF
TRBV6-5	TRBJ1-1	CASSYDFPGAEAFF
TRBV11-3	TRBJ2-2	CASSLRGNTGELFF
TRBV14	TRBJ1-2	CASSQMGANRGYTF
TRBV19	TRBJ2-3	CASSILSGGYRTDTQYF
TRBV27	TRBJ1-2	CASSLSGRVSYGYTF
TRBV10-3	TRBJ2-3	CAIRGLAGGRDTQYF
TRBV10-3	TRBJ1-1	CAISESPRPAEAFF
TRBV19	TRBJ1-2	CASSTPQGGLNSYGYTF
TRBV19	TRBJ1-5	CASTLEGHSNQPQHF
TRBV3-1/TRBV3-2	TRBJ1-3	CASSPLDRGSGNTIYF
TRBV19	TRBJ1-1	CASIGQMNTEAFF
TRBV3-1/TRBV3-2	TRBJ2-5	CASSQDRTSTMYQETQYF
TRBV6-6	TRBJ1-5	CASSNHRGGSQPQHF
TRBV29-1	TRBJ2-6	CSVKGPGANVLTF
TRBV10-3	TRBJ1-6	CAISESQGARTPLHF
TRBV5-1	TRBJ2-2	CASTPLGATTGELFF
TRBV20-1	TRBJ2-1	CSASPSGFLYNEQFF
TRBV11-2	TRBJ1-1	CASSPGWQGSFF
TRBV4-1	TRBJ1-2	CASSQAGRGDYGYTF
TRBV18	TRBJ2-3	CASSPPSATDTQYF
TRBV6-5	TRBJ2-2	CASSPTGGYGELFF
TRBV5-1	TRBJ1-2	CASAGDSAMGYTF
TRBV6-1	TRBJ1-2	CASSERDRPNYGYTF
TRBV27	TRBJ1-1	CASSLRGGTEAFF
TRBV11-2	TRBJ1-2	CASSPTWEATRGYTF
TRBV18	TRBJ1-1	CASSPVSSEAFF
TRBV3-1/TRBV3-2	TRBJ1-1	CASRAGLGNTEAFF